A selection of T cell receptor beta chains follows, all from one sample in a study of early T cells in non-severe SARS-CoV-2 infection. TCRdb passed the 5' RACE reads through MiXCR, listing each CDR3 protein once. The sample records tens of thousands of distinct CDR3 sequences, around 7.5% being singletons. Sequences were obtained from whole blood. Receptors were obtained from an adult who was a healthcare worker with PCR-confirmed SARS-CoV-2 infection or an uninfected control (not recorded which). CDR3s include the opening cysteine and the closing phenylalanine or tryptophan. The order of the fields is V gene, clone size, J gene, CDR3 protein. Rows give clone size only sometimes, using once, few, many, or a class for an expanded clone.

>TRBV12-3/TRBV12-4|.|TRBJ1-1
CASGETGTEAFF
>TRBV28|.|TRBJ2-2
CASRGTVAGELFF
>TRBV5-1|few|TRBJ1-2
CASSSDSHYGYTF
>TRBV3-1|.|TRBJ2-2
CASIHTGELFF
>TRBV29-1|few|TRBJ1-1
CSAFGHQNTEAFF
>TRBV7-2|many|TRBJ1-5
CASARGQASNQPQHF
>TRBV6-4|many|TRBJ2-1
CASSDSREQFF
>TRBV5-1|many|TRBJ2-1
CASSLYPGTGRSYNEQFF
>TRBV19|many|TRBJ2-3
CASSGLHTDTQYF
>TRBV20-1|few|TRBJ1-1
CSVAAKVDTEAFF
>TRBV6-1|.|TRBJ2-3
CASSYSIAGGAPPADTQYF
>TRBV6-5|.|TRBJ2-3
CASSSRGRGTQYF
>TRBV5-1|many|TRBJ1-5
CASRRDTLGPQHF
>TRBV4-1|.|TRBJ1-4
CASSQERQGGEKLFF
>TRBV27|few|TRBJ2-7
CASRTGTGEFF
>TRBV27|.|TRBJ1-2
CASSIDGNYGYTF
>TRBV13|many|TRBJ2-7
CASSPSARKYEQYF
>TRBV3-1|many|TRBJ1-6
CASSQEGSNSPLHF
>TRBV7-9|many|TRBJ1-1
CASSLQNTEAFF
>TRBV7-2|.|TRBJ2-7
CASSLSGRAYEQYF
>TRBV3-1|many|TRBJ1-1
CASSQQISGSMARGAFF
>TRBV7-8|many|TRBJ2-5
CASSLWPSRQETQYF
>TRBV5-4|.|TRBJ1-1
CASSLDVQEAFF
>TRBV27|.|TRBJ2-7
CASSLSGLASYEQYF
>TRBV5-1|many|TRBJ2-3
CASSSYGTGATDTQYF
>TRBV14|.|TRBJ1-1
CASSQYRGRNTEAFF
>TRBV28|few|TRBJ1-2
CASRYGVGNYGYTF
>TRBV20-1|few|TRBJ1-2
CSASPFIFRYGYTF
>TRBV20-1|many|TRBJ2-1
CSAKDSLSPREQFF
>TRBV12-3/TRBV12-4|few|TRBJ1-6
CASSLDSRAAYNSPLHF
>TRBV19|many|TRBJ2-4
CASRLIDKAKNIQYF
>TRBV5-3|many|TRBJ2-3
CARSLVRGPEYF
>TRBV5-6|.|TRBJ2-7
CASSLPGQFYEQYF
>TRBV7-9|few|TRBJ1-1
CASRQITGENTEAFF
>TRBV27|few|TRBJ2-1
CASSLMGNGRNEQFF
>TRBV5-1|few|TRBJ2-7
CASSPGQGASEQYF
>TRBV12-3/TRBV12-4|few|TRBJ2-1
CASSLLGNSYNEQFF
>TRBV20-1|.|TRBJ2-5
CSAQGAVVLETQYF
>TRBV27|many|TRBJ2-1
CASSLSSYNEQFF
>TRBV11-2|.|TRBJ1-6
CASSLDNSPLHF
>TRBV5-4|many|TRBJ2-2
CASSSPGQGSGELFF
>TRBV7-9|many|TRBJ1-1
CASSLSGYEAFF
>TRBV5-1|few|TRBJ2-3
CASSSAAGLAGDTQYF
>TRBV29-1|medium-sized|TRBJ1-2
CSVATLKITGGARNYGYTF
>TRBV24-1|.|TRBJ2-1
CATENPGGGDEQFF
>TRBV10-3|.|TRBJ2-1
CAISVGTSVYNEQFF
>TRBV12-3/TRBV12-4|.|TRBJ2-1
CASIPSKSSYNEQFF
>TRBV5-5|.|TRBJ2-3
CVSSLYVVAGLTDTQYF
>TRBV7-3|many|TRBJ2-1
CASSLRLGSGDEQFF